This TCR beta chain was identified during a study of cytomegalovirus exposure and HLA in healthy donors. Study summary: The roughly 120 validation repertoires, a later analysis reported, used the same platform as the roughly 710 first-cohort repertoires.

Comment on this clone: Its cognate antigen is unknown.

Profiled with immunoSEQ multiplex PCR; TCRdb holds only in-frame clones, not every one. The repertoire consists of roughly 310,000 clones, with approximately 91% occurring once and the leading ten covering roughly 0.96%. General study results and limits: Many donors carried some public TCRs, although rarity characterized most TCR sequences. Cytomegalovirus-associated status was assigned to 164 TCR beta chains.

Trimming removed 4 bases from V and 8 bases from J, with 14 bases in between. This CDR3 comprises 13 residues. The germline gives CDR1 WSHSY, CDR2 SAAADI. This receptor was taken from a man younger than 45 in good health and CMV-seronegative. The sample consisted of PBMCs. The V call is TRBV10-2, the J call TRBJ1-1, with TRBD1 as a possible D gene (5 bases). The CDR3 spells CASSARVRWEAFF. Here the CDR3 DNA reads TGCGCCAGCAGTGCCAGGGTCAGGTGGGAAGCTTTCTTT.